The clone carrying this TCR beta chain turned up a few times. Its antigen is not known. The CDR3 is made up of 13 amino acids. With 4 bases removed from V and 1 base from J, the gap between germline ends came to 8 bases. Germline V gene data show CDR1 as MGHDK and CDR2 as SYGVNS. The data originate from a study of PD-1 blockade in classical Hodgkin lymphoma. Findings of the study overall: A reduction in baseline TCR diversity was reportedly seen in newly diagnosed patients relative to healthy donors. Newly diagnosed patients had diversity similar to the baseline diversity of complete responders. Possibly reflecting disease activity or prior therapy, repertoire differences have causes that remain undefined. Whereas CD4+ TCR diversity had risen significantly by C4D1, CD8+ TCR diversity had not.

Produced via immunoSEQ multiplex PCR; TCRdb's table is partial and in-frame only. This sample has around 12,000 clones, with 88% found just once. Time point here: cycle 4 day 1 (C4D1), after five to seven weeks of nivolumab. Each patient experienced a relapse that followed autologous stem cell transplantation, and brentuximab vedotin exposure varied. CD4+ T cells were purified from thawed PBMCs by magnetic negative selection. The chain is built from TRBV25-1 and TRBJ2-7; no clear D gene. This material consisted of CD4+ T cells from blood, taken before the fourth cycle of nivolumab. The sequence derives from a human donor with classical Hodgkin lymphoma. This chain's CDR3 is CASSVGDSYEQYF. The CDR3 region has the DNA TGTGCCAGCAGTGTAGGCGATTCCTACGAGCAGTACTTC.